This T cell receptor beta chain was retrieved from a study of blood T cell repertoires in COVID-19. Whole-study context: PBMCs, B-cell-depleted T cells, or T cells provided the cDNA or gDNA that made up the material.

With 4 bases clipped from V and 5 bases from J, the junction kept 8 bases outside the gene matches. The CDR3 sequence is 15 residues long. Looked up from germline, CDR1 is MGHRA and CDR2 is YSYEKL. Authors' methods: Estimated nucleated cell counts came from reference gene primer amplification. TCRdb's table, derived via immunoSEQ multiplex PCR, lists solely in-frame clones and lacks some. V and J calls and clone size come straight from that table; D and trimming were deduced from the DNA. The table records roughly 700,000 clones, about 90% of them present only once. The clonotype originates from a woman between 18 and 29 years old with acute or convalescent COVID-19. The sequencing sample was made of peripheral blood. The V gene is TRBV4-1, the J gene TRBJ1-2; the match to TRBD1 covers 9 bases. Written as DNA, the CDR3 is TGCGCCAGCAGCCGACCGGGACAGGGAAAATATGGCTACACCTTC. Amino acids: CASSRPGQGKYGYTF.